This record concerns one T cell receptor beta chain sequence. The data were taken from a study of monozygotic twins with inflammatory bowel disease. The CDR3 consists of 15 residues. TCRdb re-called the 5' RACE reads; one entry per CDR3 protein, DNA not given. The sample spans more than 300,000 distinct CDR3 sequences; the ten largest clones claim roughly 2.6%. The rearrangement links TRBV12-3 or TRBV12-4 to TRBJ2-7; the TCRdb call, TRBD1, lacks DNA for checking. Material: blood. This sequence was found in a human donor with ulcerative colitis or Crohn's disease, or a healthy co-twin of an affected twin (not recorded which). The CDR3 spells CASSLRGGLSYEQYF.